The clone carrying this T cell receptor beta chain was seen more than once but under ten times. This entry belongs to a study of blood T cell repertoires in COVID-19. Study at large: Both acute and convalescent COVID-19 samples were obtained from the United States, Italy and Spain. PBMCs, B-cell-depleted T cells, or T cells were the source of the cDNA or gDNA that made up the material.

Authors' analysis steps: Cell counts per sample came from amplifying reference gene primers. Repertoires were generated with immunoSEQ multiplex PCR, while TCRdb's copy carries only in-frame clones and drops some. From that table come the V and J calls and clone size; the DNA was used to work out D and trimming. The repertoire holds 140,000 or so clones, with roughly three quarters as singletons. Germline values: CDR1 MDHEN, CDR2 SYDVKM. The CDR3 runs to 16 residues. The junction had 12 bases not matched to a gene; V was cut back by 5 bases and J by 3 bases. This receptor was obtained from an older woman with acute or convalescent COVID-19. The chain joins TRBV28 to TRBJ2-7; 8 bases map to TRBD1. Sequenced input: peripheral blood. The CDR3 spells CASSLELDRVDYEQYF. CDR3 in DNA: TGTGCCAGCAGTCTTGAACTGGACAGGGTCGACTACGAGCAGTACTTC.